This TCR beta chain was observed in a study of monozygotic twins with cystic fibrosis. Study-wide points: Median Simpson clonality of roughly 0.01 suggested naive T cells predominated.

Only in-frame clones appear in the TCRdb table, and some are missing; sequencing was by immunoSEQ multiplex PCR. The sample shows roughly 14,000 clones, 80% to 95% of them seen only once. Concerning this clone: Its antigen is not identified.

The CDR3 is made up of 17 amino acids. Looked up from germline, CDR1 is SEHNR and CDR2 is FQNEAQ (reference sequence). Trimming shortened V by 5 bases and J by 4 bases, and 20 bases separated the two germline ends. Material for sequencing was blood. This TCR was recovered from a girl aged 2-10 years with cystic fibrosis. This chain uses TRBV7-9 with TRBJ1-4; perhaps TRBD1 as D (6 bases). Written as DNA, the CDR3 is TGTGCCAGCAGCCGCACCGGGGGCACAGGACGTAATGAAAAACTGTTTTTT. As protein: CASSRTGGTGRNEKLFF.